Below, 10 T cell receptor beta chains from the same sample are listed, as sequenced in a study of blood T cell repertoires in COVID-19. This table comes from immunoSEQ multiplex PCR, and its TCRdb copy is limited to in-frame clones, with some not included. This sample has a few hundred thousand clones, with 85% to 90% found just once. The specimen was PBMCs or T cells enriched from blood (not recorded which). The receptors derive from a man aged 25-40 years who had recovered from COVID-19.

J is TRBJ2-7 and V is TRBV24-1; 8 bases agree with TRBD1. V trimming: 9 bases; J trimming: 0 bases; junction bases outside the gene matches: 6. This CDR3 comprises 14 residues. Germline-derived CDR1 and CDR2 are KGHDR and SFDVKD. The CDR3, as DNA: TGTGCCACCGAAGACAGGGGTTCCTCCTACGAGCAGTACTTC. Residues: CATEDRGSSYEQYF.

The CDR3 DNA reads TGCGCCAGCAGTGACGGTGGACAGGGGTATTCACCCCTCCACTTT. Its protein product is CASSDGGQGYSPLHF. The rearrangement uses TRBV10-2 and TRBJ1-6; the match to TRBD1 covers 9 bases. This CDR3 contains 15 residues. Per the germline V gene, CDR1 is WSHSY and CDR2 is SAAADI. V lost 3 bases and J lost 8; bases outside the gene matches: 5.

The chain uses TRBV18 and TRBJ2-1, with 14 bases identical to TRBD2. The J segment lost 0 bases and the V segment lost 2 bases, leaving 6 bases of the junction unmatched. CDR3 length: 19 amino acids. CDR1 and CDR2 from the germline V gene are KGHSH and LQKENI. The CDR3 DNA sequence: TGTGCCAGCTCACCAAGGAGGACTAGCGGGGGGTACTCCTACAATGAGCAGTTCTTC. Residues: CASSPRRTSGGYSYNEQFF. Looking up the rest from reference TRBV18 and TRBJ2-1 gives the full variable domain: NAGVMQNPRHLVRRRGQEARLRCSPMKGHSHVYWYRQLPEEGLKFMVYLQKENIIDESGMPKERFSAEFPKEGPSILRIQQVVRGDSAAYFCASSPRRTSGGYSYNEQFFGPGTRLTVL.

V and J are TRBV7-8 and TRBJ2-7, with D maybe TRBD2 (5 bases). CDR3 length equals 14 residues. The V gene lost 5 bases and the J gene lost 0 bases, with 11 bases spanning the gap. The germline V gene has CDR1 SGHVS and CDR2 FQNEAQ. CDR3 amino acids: CASSPRGNSYEQYF. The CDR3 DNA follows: TGTGCCAGCAGCCCCCGGGGTAACTCCTACGAGCAGTACTTC.

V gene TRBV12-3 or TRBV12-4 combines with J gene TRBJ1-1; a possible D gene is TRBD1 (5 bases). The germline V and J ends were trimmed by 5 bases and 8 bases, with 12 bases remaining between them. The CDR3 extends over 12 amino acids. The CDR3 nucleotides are TGTGCCAGCAGTCCTGGACGGGGGGAAGCTTTCTTT. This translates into CASSPGRGEAFF.

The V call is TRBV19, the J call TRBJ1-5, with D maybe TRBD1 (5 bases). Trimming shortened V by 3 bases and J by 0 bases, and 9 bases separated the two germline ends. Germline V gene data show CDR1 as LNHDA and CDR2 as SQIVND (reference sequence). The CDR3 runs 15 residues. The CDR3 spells CASSMSRVSNQPQHF. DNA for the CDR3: TGTGCCAGTAGTATGTCCAGGGTTAGCAATCAGCCCCAGCATTTT.

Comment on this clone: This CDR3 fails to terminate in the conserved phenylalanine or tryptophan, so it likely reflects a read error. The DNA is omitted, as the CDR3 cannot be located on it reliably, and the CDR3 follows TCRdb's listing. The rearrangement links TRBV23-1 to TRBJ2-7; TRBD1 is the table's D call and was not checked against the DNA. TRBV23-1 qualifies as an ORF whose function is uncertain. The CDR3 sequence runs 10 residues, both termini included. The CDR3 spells CASSQSTGEL.

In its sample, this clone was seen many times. Here the CDR3 reads CASSVSNTDTQYF. The CDR3 bases are TGTGCCAGCAGCGTATCTAACACAGATACGCAGTATTTT. The genes are TRBV9 and TRBJ2-3; D unresolved. CDR1 and CDR2 from the germline V gene are SGDLS and YYNGEE. V lost 1 base, J lost 2 bases, and 5 bases lay in between. This CDR3 contains 13 residues. Variable domain in full (rest from reference TRBV9 and TRBJ2-3): DSGVTQTPKHLITATGQRVTLRCSPRSGDLSVYWYQQSLDQGLQFLIQYYNGEERAKGNILERFSAQQFPDLHSELNLSSLELGDSALYFCASSVSNTDTQYFGPGTRLTVL.

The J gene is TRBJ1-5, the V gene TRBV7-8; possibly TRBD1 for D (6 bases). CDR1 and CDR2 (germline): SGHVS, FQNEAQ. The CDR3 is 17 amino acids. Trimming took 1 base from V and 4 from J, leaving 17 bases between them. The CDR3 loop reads CASSLGSRQVRNQPQHF. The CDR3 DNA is TGTGCCAGCAGCTTAGGGTCCAGACAGGTCCGAAATCAGCCCCAGCATTTT. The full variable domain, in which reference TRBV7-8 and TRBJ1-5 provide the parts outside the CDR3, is GAGVSQSPRYKVAKRGQDVALRCDPISGHVSLFWYQQALGQGPEFLTYFQNEAQLDKSGLPSDRFFAERPEGSVSTLKIQRTQQEDSAVYLCASSLGSRQVRNQPQHFGDGTRLSIL.

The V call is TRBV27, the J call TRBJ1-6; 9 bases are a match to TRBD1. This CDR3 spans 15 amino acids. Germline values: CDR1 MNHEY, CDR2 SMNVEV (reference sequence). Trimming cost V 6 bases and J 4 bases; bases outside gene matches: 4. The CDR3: CASSKQGAYNSPLHF. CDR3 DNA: TGTGCCAGCAGCAAACAGGGGGCTTATAATTCACCCCTCCACTTT.